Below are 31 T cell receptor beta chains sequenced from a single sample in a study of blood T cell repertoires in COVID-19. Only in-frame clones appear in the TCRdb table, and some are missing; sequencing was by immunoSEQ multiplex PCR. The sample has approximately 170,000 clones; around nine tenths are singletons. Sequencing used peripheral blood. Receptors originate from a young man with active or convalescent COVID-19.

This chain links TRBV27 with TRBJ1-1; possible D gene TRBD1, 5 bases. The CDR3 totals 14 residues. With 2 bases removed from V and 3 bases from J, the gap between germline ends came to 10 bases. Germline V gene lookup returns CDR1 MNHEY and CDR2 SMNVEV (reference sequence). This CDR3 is CASSLVRGDTEAFF. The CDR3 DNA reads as TGTGCCAGCAGTTTAGTTCGGGGGGACACTGAAGCTTTCTTT.

The CDR3 region is CATSNSPYSNQPQHF. CDR3 coding DNA: TGTGCCACTTCGAATAGCCCCTATAGCAATCAGCCCCAGCATTTT. The chain recombines TRBV24-1 with TRBJ1-5, with unresolved D. V shed 10 bases and J shed 0 bases, with 15 bases lying between them. CDR1 is KGHDR, CDR2 SFDVKD, per germline. This CDR3 spans 15 amino acids.

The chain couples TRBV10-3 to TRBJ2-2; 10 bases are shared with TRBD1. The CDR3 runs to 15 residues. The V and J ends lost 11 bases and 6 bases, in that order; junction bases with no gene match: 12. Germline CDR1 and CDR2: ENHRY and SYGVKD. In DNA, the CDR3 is TGTGCCTCAGCTATGCTGGGACAGGGGTCCGGGGAGCTGTTTTTT. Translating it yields CASAMLGQGSGELFF.

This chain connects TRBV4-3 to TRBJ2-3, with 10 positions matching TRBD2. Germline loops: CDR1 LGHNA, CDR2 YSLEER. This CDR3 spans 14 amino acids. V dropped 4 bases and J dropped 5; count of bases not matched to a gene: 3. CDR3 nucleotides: TGCGCCAGCAGCCCCCGACTAGCGGGAGATACGCAGTATTTT. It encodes CASSPRLAGDTQYF.

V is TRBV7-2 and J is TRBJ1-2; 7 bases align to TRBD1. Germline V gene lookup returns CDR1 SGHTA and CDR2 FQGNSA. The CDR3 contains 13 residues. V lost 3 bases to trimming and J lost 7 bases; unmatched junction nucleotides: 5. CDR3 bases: TGTGCCAGCAGCTTTAGGACAGGCACTGGCTACACCTTC. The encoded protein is CASSFRTGTGYTF.

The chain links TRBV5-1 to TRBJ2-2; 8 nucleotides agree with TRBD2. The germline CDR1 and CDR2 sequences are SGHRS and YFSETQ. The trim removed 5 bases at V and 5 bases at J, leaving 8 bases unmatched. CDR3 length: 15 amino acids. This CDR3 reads CASSFSGAFTGELFF. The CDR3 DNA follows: TGCGCCAGCAGTTTTAGCGGGGCCTTTACCGGGGAGCTGTTTTTT.

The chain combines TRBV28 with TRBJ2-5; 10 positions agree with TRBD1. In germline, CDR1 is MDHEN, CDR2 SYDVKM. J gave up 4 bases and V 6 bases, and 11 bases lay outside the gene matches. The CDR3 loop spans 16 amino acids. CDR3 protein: CASSSWDRGGRETQYF. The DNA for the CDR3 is TGTGCCAGCAGCTCATGGGACAGGGGAGGAAGAGAGACCCAGTACTTC.

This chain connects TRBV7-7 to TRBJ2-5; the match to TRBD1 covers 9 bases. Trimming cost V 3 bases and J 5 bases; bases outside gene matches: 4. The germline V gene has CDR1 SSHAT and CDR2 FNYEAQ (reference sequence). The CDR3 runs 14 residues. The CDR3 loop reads CASSLTGGGETQYF. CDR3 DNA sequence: TGTGCCAGCAGCTTGACAGGGGGAGGTGAGACCCAGTACTTC.

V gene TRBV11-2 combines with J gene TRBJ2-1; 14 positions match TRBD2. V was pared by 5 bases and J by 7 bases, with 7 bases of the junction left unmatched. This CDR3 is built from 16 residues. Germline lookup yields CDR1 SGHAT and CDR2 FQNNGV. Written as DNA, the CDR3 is TGTGCCAGCAGCCAACCGGGACTAGCGGGAGTTAATGAGCAGTTCTTC. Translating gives CASSQPGLAGVNEQFF. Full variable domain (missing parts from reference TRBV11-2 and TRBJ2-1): EAGVAQSPRYKIIEKRQSVAFWCNPISGHATLYWYQQILGQGPKLLIQFQNNGVVDDSQLPKDRFSAERLKGVDSTLKIQPAKLEDSAVYLCASSQPGLAGVNEQFFGPGTRLTVL.

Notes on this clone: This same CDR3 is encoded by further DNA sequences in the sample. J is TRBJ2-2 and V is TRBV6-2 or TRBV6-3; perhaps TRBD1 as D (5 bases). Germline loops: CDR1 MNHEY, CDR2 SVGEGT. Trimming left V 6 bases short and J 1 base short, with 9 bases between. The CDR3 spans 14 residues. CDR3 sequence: CASSETGNTGELFF. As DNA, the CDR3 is TGTGCCAGCAGCGAAACAGGGAACACCGGGGAGCTGTTTTTT.

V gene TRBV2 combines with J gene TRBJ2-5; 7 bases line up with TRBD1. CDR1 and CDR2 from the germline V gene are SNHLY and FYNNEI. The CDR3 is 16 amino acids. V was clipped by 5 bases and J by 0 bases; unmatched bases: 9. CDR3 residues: CASSSGTDSYQETQYF. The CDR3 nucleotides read TGTGCCAGCAGTTCCGGGACAGACTCGTACCAAGAGACCCAGTACTTC.

CDR3 sequence (DNA): TGTGCCAGTAGTATACTCCCCCGGCCGACTAGCGGGGAAGATACGCAGTATTTT. Its protein product is CASSILPRPTSGEDTQYF. The chain carries TRBV19 and TRBJ2-3; 11 nucleotides align to TRBD2. The CDR3 extends over 18 amino acids. Trimming took 2 bases from V and 5 from J; bases not matched to a gene: 12. Germline CDR1 reads LNHDA; CDR2 reads SQIVND (reference sequence).

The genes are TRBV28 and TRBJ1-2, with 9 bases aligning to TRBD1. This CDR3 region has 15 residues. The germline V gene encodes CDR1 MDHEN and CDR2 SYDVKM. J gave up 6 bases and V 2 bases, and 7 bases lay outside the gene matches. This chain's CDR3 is CASSLGDRDRHGYTF. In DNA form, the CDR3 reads TGTGCCAGCAGTTTAGGGGACAGGGACCGTCATGGCTACACCTTC.

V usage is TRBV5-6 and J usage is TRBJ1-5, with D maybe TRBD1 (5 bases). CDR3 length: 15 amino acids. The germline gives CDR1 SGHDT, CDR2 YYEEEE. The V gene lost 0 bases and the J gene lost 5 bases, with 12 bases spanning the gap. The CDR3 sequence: CASSLGGMGHQPQHF. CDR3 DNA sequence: TGTGCCAGCAGCTTGGGGGGTATGGGGCATCAGCCCCAGCATTTT.

The CDR3 DNA reads TGTGCCAGCCGTTCGGGGGGGACTGAAGCTTTCTTT. Translated: CASRSGGTEAFF. V and J are TRBV5-6 and TRBJ1-1, with D tentatively TRBD1 (5 bases). The CDR3 is made up of 12 amino acids. V gave up 7 bases and J gave up 5 bases, with 12 bases separating them. Germline-derived CDR1 and CDR2 are SGHDT and YYEEEE.

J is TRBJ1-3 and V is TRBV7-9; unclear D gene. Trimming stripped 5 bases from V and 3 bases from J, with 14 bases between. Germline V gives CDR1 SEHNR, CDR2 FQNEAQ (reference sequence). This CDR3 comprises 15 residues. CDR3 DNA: TGTGCCAGCAGCCCGCCTTGGGGAGGTGGAAACACCATATATTTT. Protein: CASSPPWGGGNTIYF.

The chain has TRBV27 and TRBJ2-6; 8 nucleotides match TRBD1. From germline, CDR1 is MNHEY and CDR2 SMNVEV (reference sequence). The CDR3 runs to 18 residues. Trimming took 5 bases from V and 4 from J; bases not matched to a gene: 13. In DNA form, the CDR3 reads TGTGCCAGCAGTCCATCCAGGCAGGGGGCACAAGGGGCCAACGTCCTGACTTTC. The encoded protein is CASSPSRQGAQGANVLTF.

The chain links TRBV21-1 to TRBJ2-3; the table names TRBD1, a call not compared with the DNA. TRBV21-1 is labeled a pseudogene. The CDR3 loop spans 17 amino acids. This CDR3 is CASLPSRDSENTHTQYF. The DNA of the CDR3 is TGTGCCAGCCTCCCAAGCCGGGACAGCGAGAACACGCATACGCAGTATTTT.

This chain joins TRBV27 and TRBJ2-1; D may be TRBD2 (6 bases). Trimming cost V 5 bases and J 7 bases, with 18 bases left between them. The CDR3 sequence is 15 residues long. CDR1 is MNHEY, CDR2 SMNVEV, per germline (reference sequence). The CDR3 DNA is TGTGCCAGCAGTGATCGCGGGACTCTGGCAAATGAGCAGTTCTTC. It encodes CASSDRGTLANEQFF.

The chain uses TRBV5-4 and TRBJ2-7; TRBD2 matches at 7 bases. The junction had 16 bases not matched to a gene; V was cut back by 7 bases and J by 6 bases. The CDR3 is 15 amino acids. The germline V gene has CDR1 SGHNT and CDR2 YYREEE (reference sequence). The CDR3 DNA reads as TGTGCCAGCGGCCCAGTCGGGGCGGGAGAAGGCGAGCAGTACTTC. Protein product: CASGPVGAGEGEQYF.

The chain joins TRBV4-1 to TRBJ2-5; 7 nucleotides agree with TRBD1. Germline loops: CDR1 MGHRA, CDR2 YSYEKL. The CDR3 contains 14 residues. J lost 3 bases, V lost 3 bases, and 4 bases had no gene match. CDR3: CASSHLDREETQYF. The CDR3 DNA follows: TGCGCCAGCAGCCACTTAGACAGGGAAGAGACCCAGTACTTC.

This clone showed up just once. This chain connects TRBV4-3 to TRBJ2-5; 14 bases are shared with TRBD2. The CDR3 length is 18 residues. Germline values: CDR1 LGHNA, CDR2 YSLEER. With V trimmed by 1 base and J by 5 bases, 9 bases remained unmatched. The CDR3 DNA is TGCGCCAGCAGCCAAGCGGGACTAGCGGGAGCAGAAGGGGAGACCCAGTACTTC. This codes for CASSQAGLAGAEGETQYF.

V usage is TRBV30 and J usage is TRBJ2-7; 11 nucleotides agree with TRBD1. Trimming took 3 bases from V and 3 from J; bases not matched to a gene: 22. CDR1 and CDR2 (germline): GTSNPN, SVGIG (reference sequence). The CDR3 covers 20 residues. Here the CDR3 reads CAWRGGTGTGGLIGLYEQYF. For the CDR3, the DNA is TGTGCCTGGAGGGGAGGAACCGGGACAGGGGGATTGATTGGGCTCTACGAGCAGTACTTC.

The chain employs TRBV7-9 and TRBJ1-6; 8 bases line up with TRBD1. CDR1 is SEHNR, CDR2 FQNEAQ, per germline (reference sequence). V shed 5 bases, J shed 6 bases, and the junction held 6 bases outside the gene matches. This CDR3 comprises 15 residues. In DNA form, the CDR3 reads TGTGCCAGCAGCCCGCAGGGGGCGAGTAATTCACCCCTCCACTTT. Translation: CASSPQGASNSPLHF.

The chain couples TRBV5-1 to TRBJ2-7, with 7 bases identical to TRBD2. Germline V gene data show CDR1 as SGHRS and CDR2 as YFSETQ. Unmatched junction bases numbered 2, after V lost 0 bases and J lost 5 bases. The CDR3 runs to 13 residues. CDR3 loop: CASSLVGGDEQYV. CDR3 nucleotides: TGCGCCAGCAGCTTGGTTGGGGGGGACGAGCAGTACGTC.

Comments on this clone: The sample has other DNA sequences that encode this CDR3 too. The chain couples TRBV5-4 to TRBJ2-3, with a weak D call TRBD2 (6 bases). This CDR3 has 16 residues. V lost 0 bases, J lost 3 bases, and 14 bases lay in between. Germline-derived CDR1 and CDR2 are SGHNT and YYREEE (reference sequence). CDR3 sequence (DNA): TGTGCCAGCAGCTTGGTAGGACGCGGAGGGACAGATACGCAGTATTTT. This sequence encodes CASSLVGRGGTDTQYF.

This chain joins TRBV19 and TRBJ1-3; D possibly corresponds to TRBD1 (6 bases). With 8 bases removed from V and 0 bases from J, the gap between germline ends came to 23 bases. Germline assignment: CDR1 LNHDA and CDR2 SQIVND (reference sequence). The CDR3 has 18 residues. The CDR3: CASPLTGTLESSGNTIYF. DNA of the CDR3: TGTGCCAGTCCTTTGACAGGTACCTTAGAGAGCTCTGGAAACACCATATATTTT.

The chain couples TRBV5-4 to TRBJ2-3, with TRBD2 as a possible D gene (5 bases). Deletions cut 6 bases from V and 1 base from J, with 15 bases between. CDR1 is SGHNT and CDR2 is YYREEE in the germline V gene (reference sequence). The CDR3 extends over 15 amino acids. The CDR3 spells CASMLSGRGTDTQYF. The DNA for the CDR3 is TGTGCCAGCATGCTATCCGGGCGGGGCACAGATACGCAGTATTTT.

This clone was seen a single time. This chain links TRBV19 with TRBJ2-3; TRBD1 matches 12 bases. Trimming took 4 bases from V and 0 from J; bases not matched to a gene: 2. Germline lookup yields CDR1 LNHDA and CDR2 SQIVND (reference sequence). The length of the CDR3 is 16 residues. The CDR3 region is CASSRGTGGSTDTQYF. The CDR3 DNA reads TGTGCCAGTAGTAGGGGGACAGGGGGCAGCACAGATACGCAGTATTTT.

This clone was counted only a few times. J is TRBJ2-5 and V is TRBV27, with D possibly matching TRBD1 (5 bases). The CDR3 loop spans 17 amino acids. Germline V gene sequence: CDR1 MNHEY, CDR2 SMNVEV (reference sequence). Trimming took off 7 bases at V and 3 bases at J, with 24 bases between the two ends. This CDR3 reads CASKGRQFGLYKETQYF. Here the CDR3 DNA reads TGTGCCAGCAAGGGGCGGCAGTTTGGTCTCTATAAAGAGACCCAGTACTTC.

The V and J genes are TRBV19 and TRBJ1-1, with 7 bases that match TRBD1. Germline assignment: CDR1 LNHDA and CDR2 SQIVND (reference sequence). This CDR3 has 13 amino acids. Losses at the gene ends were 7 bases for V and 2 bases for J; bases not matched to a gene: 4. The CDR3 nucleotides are TGTGCCAGTAAGGGACAGATAAACACTGAAGCTTTCTTT. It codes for CASKGQINTEAFF.